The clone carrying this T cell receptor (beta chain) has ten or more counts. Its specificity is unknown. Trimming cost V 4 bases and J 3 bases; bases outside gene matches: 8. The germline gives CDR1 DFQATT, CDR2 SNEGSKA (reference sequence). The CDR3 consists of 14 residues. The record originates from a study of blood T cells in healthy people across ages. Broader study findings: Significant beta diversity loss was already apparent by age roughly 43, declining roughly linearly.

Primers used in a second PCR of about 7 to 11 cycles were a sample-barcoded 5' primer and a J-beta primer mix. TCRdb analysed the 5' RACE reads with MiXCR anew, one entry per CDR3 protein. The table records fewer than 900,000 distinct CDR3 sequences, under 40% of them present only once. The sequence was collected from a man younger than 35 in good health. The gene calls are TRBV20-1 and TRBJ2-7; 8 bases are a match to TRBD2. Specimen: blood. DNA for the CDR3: TGCAGTGCTAATGTTCTAGCGGGTGGCTACGAGCAGTACTTC. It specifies CSANVLAGGYEQYF.